This TCR beta chain is from a study of a mutant IDH1 vaccine in newly diagnosed glioma. At the level of the study: Radiotherapy alone preceded vaccination by 4-6 weeks; alternatively, vaccination started with temozolomide cycles.

Profiling relied on immunoSEQ multiplex PCR, and the TCRdb table lists in-frame clones only, not all of them. This table holds about 58,000 clones, about 81% found once. With 3 bases clipped from V and 7 bases from J, the junction kept 3 bases outside the gene matches. CDR3 size: 13 residues. Germline V gives CDR1 SGHRS, CDR2 YFSETQ. For this clone: Antigen unknown.

Time point specified: week 5, during vaccination. Each dose of the vaccine consisted of 300 ug of mutant IDH1 20-mer peptide, with topical imiquimod. The rearrangement uses TRBV5-1 and TRBJ1-1; TRBD1 matches at 10 bases. This receptor was obtained from a woman in her forties or fifties with glioma. The sample consisted of PBMCs, taken from a glioma patient whose treatment included an IDH1 peptide vaccine. CDR3 coding DNA: TGCGCCAGCAGCTGGGGGACAGGGGTTGAAGCTTTCTTT. This gives the protein CASSWGTGVEAFF.